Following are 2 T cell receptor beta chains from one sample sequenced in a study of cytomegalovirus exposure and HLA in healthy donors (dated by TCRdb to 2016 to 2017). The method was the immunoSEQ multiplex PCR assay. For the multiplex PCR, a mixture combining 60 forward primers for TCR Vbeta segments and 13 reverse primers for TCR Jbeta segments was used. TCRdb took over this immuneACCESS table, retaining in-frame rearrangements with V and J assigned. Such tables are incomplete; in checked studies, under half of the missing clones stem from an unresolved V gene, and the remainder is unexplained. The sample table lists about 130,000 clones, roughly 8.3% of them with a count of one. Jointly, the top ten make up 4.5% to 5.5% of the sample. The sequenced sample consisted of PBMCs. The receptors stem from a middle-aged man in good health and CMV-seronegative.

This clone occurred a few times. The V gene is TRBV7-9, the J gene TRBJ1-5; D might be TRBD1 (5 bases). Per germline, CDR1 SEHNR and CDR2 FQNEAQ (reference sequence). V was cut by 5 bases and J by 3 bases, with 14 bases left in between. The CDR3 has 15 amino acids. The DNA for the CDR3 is TGTGCCAGCAGCGACCCGACAGAGGTCAATCAGCCCCAGCATTTT. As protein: CASSDPTEVNQPQHF.

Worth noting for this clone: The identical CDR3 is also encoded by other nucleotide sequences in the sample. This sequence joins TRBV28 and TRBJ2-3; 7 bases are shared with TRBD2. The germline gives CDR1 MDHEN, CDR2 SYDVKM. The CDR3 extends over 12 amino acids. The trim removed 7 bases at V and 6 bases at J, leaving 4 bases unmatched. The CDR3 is CASTGLDDTQYF. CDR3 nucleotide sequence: TGTGCCAGCACCGGACTAGACGATACGCAGTATTTT.